This TCR beta chain was recovered during a study of blood T cell repertoires in COVID-19 (dated by TCRdb to about 2020). A note on the overall study: The collaborator samples originated in the United States, Italy and Spain and spanned the acute and convalescent phases of COVID-19. The material from the prospective study consisted of cDNA or gDNA derived from T cells, B-cell-depleted T cells, or PBMCs. Deeply sampled blood TCRbeta repertoires from subjects exposed to, actively infected with, or recovered from COVID-19 were included in the dataset. The repertoires were released in a freely available public database meant as a resource for research on the immune response to SARS-CoV-2. The samples were drawn from two sources: the first 160 participants of the ongoing ImmuneRACE study, and 1,200 or so subjects contributed by 6 global collaborators. Sample metadata almost always included a de-identified subject ID, COVID-19 status, age in years and sex. Where available, HLA class I and class II types were obtained from metadata supplied by the sample provider rather than from assay-based typing.

TCRbeta CDR3 regions were amplified from genomic DNA by means of the immunoSEQ Assay, a bias-controlled multiplex PCR. The source study handled its data this way. The number of nucleated cells in each sample was estimated by amplification of reference gene primers within the assay. Sequence reads were collapsed and filtered to measure the absolute abundance of every unique TCRbeta CDR3 rearrangement. For each sample, productive Simpson clonality was calculated as the square root of Simpson's diversity index across productive rearrangements. In TCRdb, the immuneACCESS table is reduced to in-frame sequences with V and J assigned. These tables do not hold every clone; where another copy was compared, an unresolved V gene accounts for under half, and the others remain unexplained. From that table come the V and J calls and clone size; the DNA was used to work out D and trimming. For this sample there are 100,000 to 150,000 clones; about 90% appear just once. The top ten clonotypes cover around 2% of the sample.

What the research found in general, with its limitations: The quantity of clinical and demographic metadata differed by source and by participant and was supplied without curation.

The CDR3, from cysteine to phenylalanine, totals 13 residues. Only the CDR3 DNA is retained, 39 bases long and in frame from the first base. V was cut back by 1 base and J by 4 bases, leaving a gap of 8 bases between them. The germline V gene gives CDR1 as MGHRA and CDR2 as YSYEKL. About this clone itself: Its specific antigen is unknown. There are no base qualities to consult, and no much larger clone falls within one base.

At one collaborating source in Seattle, patients were enrolled during active infection and were followed longitudinally through the course of disease. Collaborating institutions collected whole blood in K2EDTA tubes following their own protocols. For TCRbeta analysis, collaborators shipped samples in one of three forms: frozen whole blood, isolated PBMCs, or DNA extracted from either of those sample types. Sequencing was done on a sample of peripheral blood. Recombination linked TRBV4-1 to TRBJ2-7; D gene: possibly TRBD1, on 5 matching bases. The source is a man aged 45-65 years with COVID-19, enrolled during active disease. The DNA is as follows: TGCGCCAGCAGCCAAGCAGGGTTTTACGAGCAGTACTTC. It codes for CASSQAGFYEQYF.